The clone carrying this TCR beta chain was seen more than once but under ten times. Its specificity is unknown. The data belong to a study of blood T cells in healthy people across ages. Study-wide points: There were more naive CD4+ cells and higher diversity in long-lived donors than in aged donors.

For the second PCR, which ran for roughly 7 to 11 cycles, a sample-barcoded 5' primer and a J-beta primer mix were used. TCRdb re-called the 5' RACE reads through MiXCR, storing one row per CDR3 protein. The table includes around 990,000 distinct CDR3 sequences, 20% to 25% detected once. These sequences were also reported in another study, on T cells of mothers and their children. From that second work: Maternal samples each gave over 9 million TCR beta CDR3 reads, and child samples 2.5 million to 3.5 million each.

The TCR originated in a girl aged 2 to 9 in good health. The sequenced material came from blood.

The CDR3 sequence: CASRSRPLNTEAFF. The CDR3 DNA reads as TGCGCCAGCAGATCGAGACCACTGAACACTGAAGCTTTCTTT. The chain joins TRBV5-1 to TRBJ1-1; no definite D call. The CDR3 covers 14 residues. CDR1 is SGHRS and CDR2 is YFSETQ in the germline V gene. V lost 5 bases and J 0 bases, leaving 11 bases between the germline ends.